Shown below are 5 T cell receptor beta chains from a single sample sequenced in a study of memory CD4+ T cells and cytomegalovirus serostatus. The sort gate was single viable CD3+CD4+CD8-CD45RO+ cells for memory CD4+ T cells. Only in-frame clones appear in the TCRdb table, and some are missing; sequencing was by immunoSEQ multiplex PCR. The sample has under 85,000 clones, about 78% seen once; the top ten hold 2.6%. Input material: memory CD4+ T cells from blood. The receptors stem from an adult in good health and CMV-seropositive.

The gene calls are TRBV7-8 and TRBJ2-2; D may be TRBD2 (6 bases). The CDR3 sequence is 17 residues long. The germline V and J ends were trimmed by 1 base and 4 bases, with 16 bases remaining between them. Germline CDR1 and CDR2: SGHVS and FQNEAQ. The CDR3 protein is CASSLEVGSGLTGELFF. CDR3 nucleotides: TGTGCCAGCAGCTTAGAGGTCGGTAGCGGACTCACCGGGGAGCTGTTTTTT. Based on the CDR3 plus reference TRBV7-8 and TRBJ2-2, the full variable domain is GAGVSQSPRYKVAKRGQDVALRCDPISGHVSLFWYQQALGQGPEFLTYFQNEAQLDKSGLPSDRFFAERPEGSVSTLKIQRTQQEDSAVYLCASSLEVGSGLTGELFFGEGSRLTVL.

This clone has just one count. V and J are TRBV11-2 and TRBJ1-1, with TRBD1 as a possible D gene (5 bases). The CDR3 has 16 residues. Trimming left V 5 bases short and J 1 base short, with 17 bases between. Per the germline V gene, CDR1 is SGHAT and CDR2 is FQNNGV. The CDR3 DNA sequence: TGTGCCAGCAGCCACGGCCTTTGGGGACCGAACACTGAAGCTTTCTTT. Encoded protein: CASSHGLWGPNTEAFF.

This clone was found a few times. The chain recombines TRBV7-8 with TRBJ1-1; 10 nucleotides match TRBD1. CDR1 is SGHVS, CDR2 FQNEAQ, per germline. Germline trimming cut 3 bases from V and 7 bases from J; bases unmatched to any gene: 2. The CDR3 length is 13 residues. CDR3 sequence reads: CASSFGQGGEAFF. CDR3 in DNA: TGTGCCAGCAGCTTCGGACAGGGGGGTGAAGCTTTCTTT.

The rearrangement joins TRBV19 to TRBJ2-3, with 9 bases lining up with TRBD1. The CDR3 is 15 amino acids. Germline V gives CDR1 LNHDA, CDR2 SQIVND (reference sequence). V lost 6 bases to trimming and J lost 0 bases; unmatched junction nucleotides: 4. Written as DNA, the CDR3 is TGTGCCAGTAGCTCGACAGGGGGGAGCACAGATACGCAGTATTTT. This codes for CASSSTGGSTDTQYF.

The CDR3 reads CASSSGEGGEKLFF. The DNA of the CDR3 is TGCGCCAGCAGCTCCGGGGAAGGAGGTGAAAAACTGTTTTTT. This sequence joins TRBV5-1 and TRBJ1-4; D call uncertain. Germline V gene lookup returns CDR1 SGHRS and CDR2 YFSETQ. Between the trimmed V and J ends, which lost 3 bases and 7 bases, there was a span of 13 bases. The CDR3 is 14 residues long.